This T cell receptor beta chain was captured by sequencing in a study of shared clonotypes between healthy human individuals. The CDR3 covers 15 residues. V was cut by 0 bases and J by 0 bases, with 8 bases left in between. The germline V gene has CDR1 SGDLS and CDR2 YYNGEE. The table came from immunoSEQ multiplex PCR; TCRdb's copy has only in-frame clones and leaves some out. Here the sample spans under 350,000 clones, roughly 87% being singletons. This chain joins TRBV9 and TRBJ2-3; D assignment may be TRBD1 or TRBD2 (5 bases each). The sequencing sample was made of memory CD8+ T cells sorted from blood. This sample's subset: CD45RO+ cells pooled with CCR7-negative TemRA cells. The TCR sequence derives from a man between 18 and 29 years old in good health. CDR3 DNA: TGTGCCAGCAGCGTAGGGGGGAGAAGCACAGATACGCAGTATTTT. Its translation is CASSVGGRSTDTQYF.